The source of this T cell receptor (beta chain) is a study of T-cell reconstitution after alpha-beta-depleted transplantation in children. Preparing the TCRbeta library involved the use of unique molecular identifiers. TCRdb re-called the PCR reads with MiXCR, one entry per CDR3 protein. Of some 15,000 distinct CDR3 sequences listed, 5% to 5.5% are singletons. CDR1 and CDR2 (germline): SGHDT, YYEEEE. The V gene lost 9 bases and the J gene lost 7 bases, with 22 bases spanning the gap. The CDR3 consists of 14 residues. Study observations and caveats: TCRbeta diversity was high at day 60 in some patients (a result of surviving recipient T cells and thymic progenitors). The origin of alpha-beta T cells about two months after transplant was reportedly several hundred expanded graft clones. T-cell counts and diversity were attributed mostly to newly produced T cells one year after transplant.

This clonotype has just a few counts. Antigen specificity is unknown. The source of this sequence is a boy between 5 and 17 years old with acute lymphoblastic leukemia, due to receive a stem cell transplant. Sequenced here: PBMCs, sampled before TCRalphabeta/CD19-depleted stem cell transplant. The chain has TRBV5-6 and TRBJ1-2; D possibly corresponds to TRBD1 (6 bases). CDR3 protein: CAMGPGTPQAGYTF. CDR3 bases: TGTGCCATGGGCCCCGGGACACCCCAAGCTGGCTACACCTTC.